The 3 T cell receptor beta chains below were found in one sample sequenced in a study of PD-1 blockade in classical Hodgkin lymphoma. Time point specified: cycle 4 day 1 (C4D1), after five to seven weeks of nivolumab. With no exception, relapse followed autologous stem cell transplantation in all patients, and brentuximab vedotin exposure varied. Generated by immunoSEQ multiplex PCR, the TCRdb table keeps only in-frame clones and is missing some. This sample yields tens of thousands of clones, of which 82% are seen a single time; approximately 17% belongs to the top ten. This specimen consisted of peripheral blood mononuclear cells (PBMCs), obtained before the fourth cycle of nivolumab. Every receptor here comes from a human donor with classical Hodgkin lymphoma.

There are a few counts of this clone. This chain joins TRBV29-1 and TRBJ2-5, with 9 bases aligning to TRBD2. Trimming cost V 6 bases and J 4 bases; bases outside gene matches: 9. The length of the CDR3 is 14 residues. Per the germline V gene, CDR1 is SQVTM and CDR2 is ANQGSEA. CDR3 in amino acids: CSVVGRGGLETQYF. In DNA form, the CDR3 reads TGCAGCGTCGTCGGGCGGGGGGGCCTAGAGACCCAGTACTTC.

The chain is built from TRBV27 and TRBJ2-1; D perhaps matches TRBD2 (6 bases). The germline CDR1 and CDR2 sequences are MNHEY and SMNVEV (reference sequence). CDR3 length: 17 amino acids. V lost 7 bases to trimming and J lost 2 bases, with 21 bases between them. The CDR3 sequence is CASTFSPPGLPYNEQFF. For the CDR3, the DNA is TGTGCCAGCACGTTCTCCCCACCGGGACTTCCCTACAATGAGCAGTTCTTC.

CDR3 amino acids: CASSLEQLSILFPSGNTIYF. In DNA, the CDR3 is TGTGCCAGCAGCTTGGAACAGCTTTCAATTCTCTTCCCCTCTGGAAACACCATATATTTT. The chain links TRBV5-5 to TRBJ1-3, with D unresolved. This CDR3 spans 20 amino acids. Germline V lookup: CDR1 SGHKS, CDR2 YYEKEE (reference sequence). V lost 0 bases and J lost 0, with 22 bases in between.